This TCR beta chain was found in a study of neurological immune-mediated disorders. This clonotype was counted a few times. With V trimmed by 4 bases and J by 1 base, 5 bases remained unmatched. The CDR3 length is 14 residues. The germline V gene encodes CDR1 SGHRS and CDR2 YFSETQ. As for the cDNA, it was generated by 5'RACE with 10-nucleotide random UMIs. TCRdb re-called the 5' RACE reads through MiXCR, storing one row per CDR3 protein. The sample consists of 31,000 or so distinct CDR3 sequences, approximately 4.5% of them appearing once. The sequence was collected from a man aged 18 to 30 in good health. The chain links TRBV5-1 to TRBJ2-7; 7 bases line up with TRBD1. Sequenced input: PBMCs. Here the CDR3 reads CASSEPGQSYEQYF. The CDR3 bases are TGCGCCAGCAGCGAGCCGGGACAGTCCTACGAGCAGTACTTC. The variable domain in full, completed from reference TRBV5-1 and TRBJ2-7, reads KAGVTQTPRYLIKTRGQQVTLSCSPISGHRSVSWYQQTPGQGLQFLFEYFSETQRNKGNFPGRFSGRQFSNSRSEMNVSTLELGDSALYLCASSEPGQSYEQYFGPGTRLTVT.